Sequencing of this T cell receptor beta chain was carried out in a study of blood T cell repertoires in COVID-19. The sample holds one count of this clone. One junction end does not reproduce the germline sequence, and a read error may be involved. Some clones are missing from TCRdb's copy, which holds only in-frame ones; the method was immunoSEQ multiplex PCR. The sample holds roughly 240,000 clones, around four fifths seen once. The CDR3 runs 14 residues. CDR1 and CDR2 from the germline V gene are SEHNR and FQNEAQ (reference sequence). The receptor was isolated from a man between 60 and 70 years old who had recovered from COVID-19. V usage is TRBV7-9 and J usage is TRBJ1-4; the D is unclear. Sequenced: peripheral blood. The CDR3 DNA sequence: TGTGCCAGCACCTTACGGGGAACTAATGAAAAACTGTTTTTT. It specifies CASTLRGTNEKLFF.